What follows are 20 T cell receptor beta chains derived from one specimen sequenced in a study of blood T cell repertoires in COVID-19. Method: immunoSEQ multiplex PCR; TCRdb's copy keeps in-frame clones and lacks some. The data show about 410,000 clones, 75% to 90% seen once. Sequencing was carried out using peripheral blood. These receptors all come from a woman aged 40 to 50 with COVID-19, enrolled during active disease.

The genes are TRBV4-3 and TRBJ1-5; TRBD1 agrees at 9 bases. The CDR3 has 17 residues. V shed 1 base, J shed 7 bases, and the junction held 11 bases outside the gene matches. From germline, CDR1 is LGHNA and CDR2 YSLEER. The CDR3 is CASSQGDVGTGRQPQHF. CDR3 sequence (DNA): TGCGCCAGCAGCCAAGGGGACGTGGGGACAGGGAGGCAGCCCCAGCATTTT.

V and J are TRBV5-1 and TRBJ2-1; TRBD2 aligns across 9 bases. CDR1 is SGHRS, CDR2 YFSETQ, per germline. The CDR3 totals 13 residues. Trimming at V came to 7 bases and at J to 7 bases, leaving 6 bases not matched to a gene. The CDR3 loop reads CASGSGRVNEQFF. CDR3 sequence (DNA): TGCGCCAGCGGTAGCGGGAGAGTTAATGAGCAGTTCTTC.

This sequence joins TRBV5-4 and TRBJ1-1; D not resolved. Trimming pared 2 bases from V and 8 bases from J, leaving 13 bases between. CDR1 and CDR2 (germline): SGHNT, YYREEE (reference sequence). The length of the CDR3 is 13 residues. CDR3: CASSFRPKEEAFF. The CDR3 region has the DNA TGTGCCAGCAGCTTTCGACCAAAGGAGGAAGCTTTCTTT.

The chain links TRBV19 to TRBJ1-2, with a tentative D call TRBD1 (6 bases). V was clipped by 3 bases and J by 2 bases, with 10 bases between them. The CDR3 contains 14 residues. The germline gives CDR1 LNHDA, CDR2 SQIVND (reference sequence). The CDR3 loop reads CASSIGGRNYGYTF. The DNA for the CDR3 is TGTGCCAGTAGTATCGGGGGGCGCAACTATGGCTACACCTTC.

The chain links TRBV3-1 (or the pseudogene TRBV3-2) to TRBJ2-7; D gene uncertain. The germline V and J ends were trimmed by 0 bases and 3 bases, with 6 bases remaining between them. Per germline, CDR1 LGHDT and CDR2 YNNKEL (reference sequence). The CDR3 consists of 13 residues. In DNA, the CDR3 is TGTGCCAGCAGCCAAGATACGGGCTACGAGCAGTACTTC. Its protein is CASSQDTGYEQYF.

The V and J genes are TRBV28 and TRBJ1-5, with D hard to call. Germline CDR1 is MDHEN and CDR2 is SYDVKM. Trimming removed 6 bases at V and 5 bases at J, with 17 bases between. The CDR3 is made up of 15 amino acids. CDR3 region: CASRPGGIADQPQHF. The DNA of the CDR3 is TGTGCCAGCAGGCCAGGAGGGATTGCGGATCAGCCCCAGCATTTT.

V and J are TRBV20-1 and TRBJ1-1, with 7 positions matching TRBD1. Germline V CDR1 and CDR2: DFQATT, SNEGSKA (reference sequence). The length of the CDR3 is 15 residues. The trim removed 3 bases at V and 0 bases at J, leaving 7 bases unmatched. This CDR3 reads CSASGRTGMNTEAFF. For the CDR3, the DNA is TGCAGTGCTAGTGGGAGGACAGGCATGAACACTGAAGCTTTCTTT.

The V call is TRBV19, the J call TRBJ1-2; tentative D call: TRBD1 (6 bases). The germline gives CDR1 LNHDA, CDR2 SQIVND (reference sequence). V was clipped by 8 bases and J by 6 bases, with 7 bases between them. CDR3 length: 10 residues. This CDR3 is CASSGDGYTF. CDR3 sequence (DNA): TGTGCCAGTTCAGGGGATGGCTACACCTTC.

This clone was seen only once. The gene calls are TRBV28 and TRBJ2-4; D is possibly TRBD1 (6 bases). The CDR3 totals 14 residues. Germline-derived CDR1 and CDR2 are MDHEN and SYDVKM. Trimming left V 5 bases short and J 3 bases short, with 11 bases between. In DNA, the CDR3 is TGTGCCAGCAGTCCCTCGACAGGCAAAAACATTCAGTACTTC. Amino acids: CASSPSTGKNIQYF. The full variable domain, completed using reference TRBV28 and TRBJ2-4, is DVKVTQSSRYLVKRTGEKVFLECVQDMDHENMFWYRQDPGLGLRLIYFSYDVKMKEKGDIPEGYSVSREKKERFSLILESASTNQTSMYLCASSPSTGKNIQYFGAGTRLSVL.

As concerns this clone: Relative to the germline gene, one junction end is altered; a read error may explain this. The chain recombines TRBV19 with TRBJ1-4; possible D gene TRBD1, 5 bases. The CDR3 has 15 residues. CDR1 LNHDA and CDR2 SQIVND come from the germline V gene (reference sequence). The DNA of the CDR3 is TGTGCCAGTAGCCCCCTGGGGGGTAGGGTCGGACAAACTGTATTT. This encodes CASSPLGGRVGQTVF.

V and J are TRBV4-3 and TRBJ2-1; perhaps TRBD2 as D (5 bases). This CDR3 is 15 amino acids long. Deletions cut 1 base from V and 8 bases from J, with 15 bases between. The germline V gene encodes CDR1 LGHNA and CDR2 YSLEER. The CDR3 loop reads CASSQGGWGDDEQFF. DNA of the CDR3: TGCGCCAGCAGCCAAGGAGGGTGGGGTGATGATGAGCAGTTCTTC.

This clone has a single count. This rearrangement joins TRBV3-1 (or the pseudogene TRBV3-2) to TRBJ1-3, with D perhaps matching TRBD1 (5 bases). Germline lookup yields CDR1 LGHDT and CDR2 YNNKEL (reference sequence). Trimming left V 2 bases short and J 0 bases short, with 11 bases between. This CDR3 contains 16 residues. The CDR3 loop reads CASSQLGAHSGNTIYF. CDR3 bases: TGTGCCAGCAGCCAATTAGGGGCCCACTCTGGAAACACCATATATTTT.

V is TRBV19 and J is TRBJ1-4; D call uncertain. V lost 3 bases, J lost 8 bases, and 10 bases lay in between. Germline V gives CDR1 LNHDA, CDR2 SQIVND (reference sequence). This CDR3 is built from 13 residues. CDR3 protein: CASSITGTEKLFF. As DNA, the CDR3 is TGTGCCAGTAGTATTACGGGAACCGAAAAACTGTTTTTT.

This clone was observed once. This chain links TRBV5-1 with TRBJ1-4, with a weak D call TRBD1 (5 bases). V was cut by 7 bases and J by 0 bases, with 19 bases left in between. The V gene's germline CDR1 is SGHRS and CDR2 YFSETQ. This CDR3 comprises 17 residues. In nucleotides, the CDR3 is TGCGCCAGCGCGATATATGCGGGGACTACAACTAATGAAAAACTGTTTTTT. Residues: CASAIYAGTTTNEKLFF.

The sample holds one count of this clone. In the same sample, other DNA sequences code for this CDR3. Here the CDR3 reads CASSLAGRGSTDTQYF. The CDR3 nucleotides are TGTGCCAGCAGCTTAGCGGGGCGGGGGAGCACAGATACGCAGTATTTT. The V gene is TRBV7-6, the J gene TRBJ2-3; 7 positions match TRBD2. The V segment lost 0 bases and the J segment 0 bases; nucleotides outside the gene matches: 3. The germline gives CDR1 SGHVS, CDR2 FNYEAQ. The CDR3 sequence is 16 residues long.

The chain couples TRBV2 to TRBJ1-5; no clear D gene. Germline V lookup: CDR1 SNHLY, CDR2 FYNNEI. The CDR3 consists of 14 residues. Trimming left V 3 bases short and J 0 bases short, with 6 bases between. The CDR3 nucleotides are TGTGCCAGCAGTGACAGTACTAGCAATCAGCCCCAGCATTTT. Protein: CASSDSTSNQPQHF.

This chain links TRBV5-1 with TRBJ1-1; D is possibly TRBD1 (5 bases). The CDR3 consists of 14 residues. Germline CDR1 and CDR2: SGHRS and YFSETQ. V was shortened by 0 bases and J by 5 bases, with 11 bases between the two germline ends. The CDR3 is CASSLAGRVTEAFF. In DNA, the CDR3 is TGCGCCAGCAGCTTGGCCGGCAGGGTGACTGAAGCTTTCTTT.

The chain recombines TRBV7-2 with TRBJ2-1; 7 positions agree with TRBD2. J lost 4 bases, V lost 0 bases, and 6 bases had no gene match. This CDR3 spans 16 amino acids. Germline V gives CDR1 SGHTA, CDR2 FQGNSA. This CDR3 reads CASSLALASGYNEQFF. CDR3 DNA: TGTGCCAGCAGCTTAGCGTTGGCTAGCGGATACAATGAGCAGTTCTTC.

The CDR3 region is CASSLGGEFRPLHF. The CDR3 nucleotides are TGTGCCAGCAGCTTAGGGGGGGAATTCAGACCCCTCCACTTT. This chain links TRBV7-2 with TRBJ1-6; tentative D call: TRBD1 (5 bases). CDR1 and CDR2 (germline): SGHTA, FQGNSA. The CDR3 is 14 amino acids. Trimming removed 1 base at V and 12 bases at J, with 13 bases between.

The sample holds a few counts of this clone. The V call is TRBV7-9, the J call TRBJ1-2, with 8 bases fitting TRBD1. CDR1 and CDR2 from the germline V gene are SEHNR and FQNEAQ (reference sequence). This CDR3 region has 12 residues. V trimming: 5 bases; J trimming: 10 bases; junction bases outside the gene matches: 6. The CDR3 is CASSQGQASYTF. As DNA, the CDR3 is TGTGCCAGCAGCCAGGGACAGGCGTCCTACACCTTC.